Following are 17 T cell receptor beta chains from one sample sequenced in a study of metastatic and nonmetastatic thyroid tumors (dated by TCRdb to between 2020 and 2021). No patient had received any treatment before thyroid surgery. Libraries were made using PCR. The sample was run on an Illumina HiSeq 4000. TCRdb trimmed the raw reads at Q25, called clones with MiXCR and kept productive beta chains. This sample has 10,000 to 15,000 clones in its table, and 12% of those were observed once. Of the sample, about 30% is held by the ten largest clones. Sequencing used blood. All receptors come from a female donor with papillary thyroid cancer or a benign thyroid nodule (not recorded which). Some clones in this sample may be carry-over from other donors' samples.

About this clone: The CDR3 end shows no conserved phenylalanine or tryptophan, and so a read error is likely. It is unclear where the CDR3 begins or ends on the DNA, so no DNA is shown, and the CDR3 is as TCRdb lists it. The CDR3 region is CASSQLKSG. The V and J genes are TRBV14 and TRBJ2-3. The CDR3 comprises 9 residues, both ends counted. In germline, CDR1 is SGHDN, CDR2 FVKESK.

This clone was detected ten times or more. No conserved phenylalanine or tryptophan ends this CDR3, so it is likely a read error. The DNA is left out, because the CDR3 cannot be placed on it with certainty; the CDR3 is given as TCRdb lists it. V is TRBV5-1 and J is TRBJ1-2; the D segment call TRBD1 is taken from the table without a DNA check. The length of the CDR3 is 12 amino acids, counting both ends. CDR1 and CDR2 from the germline V gene are SGHRS and YFSETQ. CDR3 residues: CASSLDGASLHI.

On this clone: A much larger clone is a single base away; this may be a read error. V gene TRBV7-9 combines with J gene TRBJ2-5; tentatively, D is TRBD1 (6 bases). The CDR3 is 14 amino acids. Germline CDR1 SEHNR, CDR2 FQNEAQ (reference sequence). Deletions cut 4 bases from V and 3 bases from J, with 12 bases between. CDR3 amino acids: CASSSGTWKETQYF. CDR3 sequence (DNA): TGTGCCAGCAGCTCGGGGACATGGAAAGAGACCCAGTACTTC.

By share of the sample, this clone is medium-sized. This chain links TRBV19 with TRBJ2-2; 9 nucleotides agree with TRBD2. CDR3 size: 15 residues. Trimming cost V 3 bases and J 9 bases; bases outside gene matches: 8. Germline V gene sequence: CDR1 LNHDA, CDR2 SQIVND (reference sequence). DNA for the CDR3: TGTGCCAGTAGTATGGGGGTAGCGGGAGAACGGGAGCTGTTTTTT. It translates to CASSMGVAGERELFF.

The rearrangement joins TRBV20-1 to TRBJ1-2; 7 positions match TRBD1. This CDR3 comprises 16 residues. Germline-derived CDR1 and CDR2 are DFQATT and SNEGSKA (reference sequence). With V trimmed by 6 bases and J by 5 bases, 18 bases remained unmatched. Written as DNA, the CDR3 is TGCAGTGCCCAGATGGCTTCTCCGGGACAGCTATATGGCTACACCTTC. Translated, it gives CSAQMASPGQLYGYTF.

This clone was seen repeatedly, ten times or more. The chain uses TRBV2 and TRBJ1-1; 7 bases are shared with TRBD1. CDR3 length: 14 amino acids. V lost 6 bases to trimming and J lost 3 bases; unmatched junction nucleotides: 7. Germline CDR1 and CDR2: SNHLY and FYNNEI. This CDR3 is CASSLRGGDTEAFF. For the CDR3, the DNA is TGTGCCAGCAGCCTCAGGGGGGGCGACACTGAAGCTTTCTTT.

This clone was recorded many times. The V call is TRBV5-1, the J call TRBJ2-5; maybe TRBD1 (6 bases). Germline V gene data show CDR1 as SGHRS and CDR2 as YFSETQ. The CDR3 spans 16 residues. Between the trimmed V and J ends, which lost 2 bases and 3 bases, there was a span of 17 bases. The CDR3 bases are TGCGCCAGCAGCTTACCCACAGGGCTCGCGGAAGAGACCCAGTACTTC. This sequence encodes CASSLPTGLAEETQYF.

This clone is a singleton in its sample. The genes are TRBV5-6 and TRBJ2-2, with 8 bases aligning to TRBD2. The V segment lost 3 bases and the J segment 10 bases; nucleotides outside the gene matches: 8. This CDR3 contains 14 residues. Germline V gene lookup returns CDR1 SGHDT and CDR2 YYEEEE. In DNA form, the CDR3 reads TGTGCCAGCAGCTCGGGACTAGGGCGGGTGGAGCTGTTTTTT. Amino acid sequence: CASSSGLGRVELFF. Full variable domain (remainder filled in from reference TRBV5-6 and TRBJ2-2): DAGVTQSPTHLIKTRGQQVTLRCSPKSGHDTVSWYQQALGQGPQFIFQYYEEEERQRGNFPDRFSGHQFPNYSSELNVNALLLGDSALYLCASSSGLGRVELFFGEGSRLTVL.

This clone has ten or more counts. The chain is built from TRBV12-3 or TRBV12-4 and TRBJ1-1, with 7 bases that match TRBD1. With 5 bases clipped from V and 11 bases from J, the junction kept 14 bases outside the gene matches. CDR3 length equals 14 residues. The CDR3 loop reads CASSALTGVGTAFF. In DNA, the CDR3 is TGTGCCAGCAGTGCACTTACAGGGGTGGGGACGGCTTTCTTT.

This clone occurred a few times. This may be a read error, as it is one base from a much larger clone. Other DNA sequences in this specimen translate into the identical CDR3. The CDR3 nucleotides read TGTGCCAGCAGCTTAGCTAGCGGCGCCGGGGAGTTGTTTTTT. Its protein is CASSLASGAGELFF. V gene TRBV7-6 combines with J gene TRBJ2-2; D may be TRBD2 (6 bases). The CDR3 consists of 14 residues. The V gene's germline CDR1 is SGHVS and CDR2 FNYEAQ.

For this clone: The junction shows a germline mismatch at one end, possibly a read error. This chain uses TRBV15 with TRBJ1-1, with a possible D match to TRBD1 (5 bases). Germline V gene sequence: CDR1 LNHNV, CDR2 YYDKDF (reference sequence). The CDR3 has 15 amino acids. The CDR3 DNA reads TGTGCCACAAGCAGGGAAGGTACAGTGAACACTGAAGCTTTCTTT. Translation: CATSREGTVNTEAFF.

This clone has a count of ten or more. The chain links TRBV10-1 to TRBJ2-6, with unresolved D. Germline values: CDR1 WNHNN, CDR2 SYGVQD (reference sequence). V was trimmed by 10 bases and J by 0 bases, leaving 13 bases between them. The CDR3 length is 15 residues. CDR3 loop: CATKQLTSGANVLTF. CDR3 sequence (DNA): TGCGCCACGAAACAGCTTACCTCTGGGGCCAACGTCCTGACTTTC.

This clone was seen at least ten times. The chain uses TRBV7-8 and TRBJ1-6; 7 bases fit TRBD1. CDR1 is SGHVS, CDR2 FQNEAQ, per germline. Trimming took 5 bases from V and 6 from J; bases not matched to a gene: 10. This CDR3 has 16 residues. This CDR3 reads CASSIGAGGSNSPLHF. The CDR3 DNA follows: TGTGCCAGCAGCATTGGGGCAGGGGGTTCTAATTCACCCCTCCACTTT.

This clone was observed at least ten times. The chain is built from TRBV5-1 and TRBJ2-1; 13 positions match TRBD2. This CDR3 is built from 15 residues. V shed 3 bases and J 7 bases; nucleotides not matched to a gene: 4. Germline loops: CDR1 SGHRS, CDR2 YFSETQ. CDR3 in DNA: TGCGCCAGCAGCTCGACTAGCGGGGGGAAGAATGAGCAGTTCTTC. Residues: CASSSTSGGKNEQFF.

In its sample, this clone was seen many times. The J gene is TRBJ1-5, the V gene TRBV5-1; D gene uncertain. Germline V gene data show CDR1 as SGHRS and CDR2 as YFSETQ. The CDR3 spans 15 residues. The ends were cut back, 4 bases at V and 3 bases at J, with 14 bases in the middle. CDR3 sequence (DNA): TGCGCCAGCAGCCTCGGGTACGGAAACAATCAGCCCCAGCATTTT. Its protein product is CASSLGYGNNQPQHF.

This clone was counted many times. The chain has TRBV4-2 and TRBJ1-2; a possible D gene is TRBD1 (5 bases). Deletions cut 0 bases from V and 2 bases from J, with 10 bases between. There are 15 residues in the CDR3. Germline lookup yields CDR1 LGHNA and CDR2 YNFKEQ. The CDR3 region is CASSQDREGNYGYTF. The DNA of the CDR3 is TGTGCCAGCAGCCAAGATCGAGAGGGGAACTATGGCTACACCTTC.

This clone was recorded many times. The rearrangement uses TRBV4-3 and TRBJ2-7; 8 nucleotides agree with TRBD1. The V and J ends lost 6 bases and 4 bases, in that order; junction bases with no gene match: 8. The CDR3 covers 14 residues. Germline CDR1 reads LGHNA; CDR2 reads YSLEER. In DNA, the CDR3 is TGCGCCAGCAGTCCGGACAGGGACATATACGAGCAGTACTTC. This translates into CASSPDRDIYEQYF.